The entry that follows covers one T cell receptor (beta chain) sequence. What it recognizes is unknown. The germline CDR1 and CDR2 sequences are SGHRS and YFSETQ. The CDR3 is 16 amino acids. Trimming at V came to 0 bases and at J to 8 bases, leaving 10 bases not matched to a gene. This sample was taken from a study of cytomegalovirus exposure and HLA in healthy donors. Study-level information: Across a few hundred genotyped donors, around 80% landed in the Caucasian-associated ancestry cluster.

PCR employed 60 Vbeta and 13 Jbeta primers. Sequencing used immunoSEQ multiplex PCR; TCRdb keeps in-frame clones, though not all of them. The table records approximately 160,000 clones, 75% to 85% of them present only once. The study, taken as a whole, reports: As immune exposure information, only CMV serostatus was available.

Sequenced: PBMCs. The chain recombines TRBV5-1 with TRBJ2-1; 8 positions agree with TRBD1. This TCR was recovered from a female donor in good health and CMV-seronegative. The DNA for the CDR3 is TGCGCCAGCAGCTTGGAGCCGGCAGGGGGCAACCATGAGCAGTTCTTC. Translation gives CASSLEPAGGNHEQFF.